Below are 28 T cell receptor beta chains sequenced from a single sample in a study of shared clonotypes between healthy human individuals. TCRdb's copy holds only in-frame clones and misses some; the assay was immunoSEQ multiplex PCR. The repertoire consists of millions of clones, with over 85% occurring once and the leading ten covering 0.1% to 0.15%. The sample comprised naive CD4+ T cells sorted from blood. The subset was: CD45RA+ positively selected. The receptors were sampled from a man aged 18 to 35 in good health.

This clone is a singleton in its sample. The rearrangement uses TRBV7-8 and TRBJ2-1; D is unclear. The V end lost 8 bases, the J end lost 0 bases, and 8 bases lay between the germline ends. The CDR3 sequence is 13 residues long. Germline V CDR1 and CDR2: SGHVS, FQNEAQ. DNA for the CDR3: TGTGCCAGCGAAACGAGCTCCTACAATGAGCAGTTCTTC. It codes for CASETSSYNEQFF.

The chain links TRBV29-1 to TRBJ2-2; TRBD2 is a possible D gene (6 bases). There are 15 residues in the CDR3. CDR1 and CDR2 from the germline V gene are SQVTM and ANQGSEA. The ends were cut back, 5 bases at V and 2 bases at J, with 15 bases in the middle. The CDR3 reads CSVNGGRLNTGELFF. The CDR3 region has the DNA TGCAGCGTTAACGGGGGACGGCTTAACACCGGGGAGCTGTTTTTT.

The CDR3 reads CASRPTEYGYTF. Written as DNA, the CDR3 is TGTGCCAGCAGACCCACAGAGTATGGCTACACCTTC. The chain has TRBV6-1 and TRBJ1-2; the D is unclear. V lost 6 bases and J 5 bases, leaving 10 bases between the germline ends. Germline V gene lookup returns CDR1 MNHNS and CDR2 SASEGT. The CDR3 is made up of 12 amino acids.

This sequence joins TRBV2 and TRBJ2-7; 12 bases are shared with TRBD2. CDR3 length equals 15 residues. Germline CDR1 is SNHLY and CDR2 is FYNNEI. The trim removed 4 bases at V and 8 bases at J, leaving 9 bases unmatched. This chain's CDR3 is CASSGGSGLAGKQYF. In DNA, the CDR3 is TGTGCCAGCAGTGGGGGCTCGGGACTAGCGGGCAAGCAGTACTTC.

The chain uses TRBV6-5 and TRBJ2-7; D is unresolved. Between the trimmed V and J ends, which lost 5 bases and 0 bases, there was a span of 11 bases. The CDR3 runs to 14 residues. Germline CDR1 MNHEY, CDR2 SVGAGI. CDR3 nucleotide sequence: TGTGCCAGCAGTACCCTCGAGAGCTCCTACGAGCAGTACTTC. Its protein is CASSTLESSYEQYF.

A note on this clone: The same CDR3 can be traced to other DNA sequences in this sample. This sequence joins TRBV5-1 and TRBJ1-5; 7 bases are a match to TRBD1. In germline, CDR1 is SGHRS, CDR2 YFSETQ. The CDR3 totals 15 residues. V shed 0 bases and J 3 bases; nucleotides not matched to a gene: 3. In nucleotides, the CDR3 is TGCGCCAGCAGCTTGGGGGACAGTTCCAATCAGCCCCAGCATTTT. This codes for CASSLGDSSNQPQHF.

This chain connects TRBV6-5 to TRBJ2-7, with 7 bases identical to TRBD1. Germline trimming cut 5 bases from V and 4 bases from J; bases unmatched to any gene: 5. This CDR3 contains 13 residues. Looked up from germline, CDR1 is MNHEY and CDR2 is SVGAGI. CDR3 residues: CASSQGEIYEQYF. The DNA of the CDR3 is TGTGCCAGCAGTCAGGGGGAGATATACGAGCAGTACTTC.

This chain connects TRBV5-1 to TRBJ2-5; weak D call: TRBD2 (5 bases). The CDR3 covers 14 residues. V was trimmed by 5 bases and J by 5 bases, leaving 16 bases between them. CDR1 and CDR2 from the germline V gene are SGHRS and YFSETQ. This chain's CDR3 is CASSSSTSGETQYF. In nucleotides, the CDR3 is TGCGCCAGCAGTTCTAGCACCTCTGGGGAGACCCAGTACTTC.

In its sample, this clone was seen once. This chain links TRBV7-6 with TRBJ1-3; 8 nucleotides align to TRBD1. This CDR3 has 15 amino acids. Looked up from germline, CDR1 is SGHVS and CDR2 is FNYEAQ. V dropped 5 bases and J dropped 0; count of bases not matched to a gene: 3. The CDR3 DNA reads TGTGCCAGCAGCCAGGGGGCGGTCTCTGGAAACACCATATATTTT. Its translation is CASSQGAVSGNTIYF.

The chain uses TRBV5-1 and TRBJ1-1; a weak D match, TRBD1 (6 bases). Germline lookup yields CDR1 SGHRS and CDR2 YFSETQ. The CDR3 has 18 residues. The germline V and J ends were trimmed by 3 bases and 0 bases, with 21 bases remaining between them. For the CDR3, the DNA is TGCGCCAGCAGCTGGGGGCAGGATAAGGGACTACTGAACACTGAAGCTTTCTTT. Protein product: CASSWGQDKGLLNTEAFF.

The sample holds a few counts of this clone. This chain joins TRBV6-5 and TRBJ1-4; 8 nucleotides line up with TRBD1. The CDR3 spans 14 residues. The germline V gene encodes CDR1 MNHEY and CDR2 SVGAGI. The V segment lost 2 bases and the J segment 4 bases; nucleotides outside the gene matches: 0. As DNA, the CDR3 is TGTGCCAGCAGTTACGACAGGGGTAATGAAAAACTGTTTTTT. Amino acid sequence: CASSYDRGNEKLFF.

This clone has only one observation. The V gene is TRBV6-1, the J gene TRBJ2-2; D ambiguous. Germline CDR1 is MNHNS and CDR2 is SASEGT. Trimming cost V 2 bases and J 1 base, with 11 bases left between them. The CDR3 extends over 16 amino acids. This CDR3 reads CASSENRPENTGELFF. DNA for the CDR3: TGTGCCAGCAGTGAAAATAGGCCCGAGAACACCGGGGAGCTGTTTTTT.

This clone was seen more than once but under ten times. The sample carries other DNA sequences with the same CDR3. The chain carries TRBV28 and TRBJ1-6, with D tentatively TRBD1 (5 bases). The CDR3 length is 12 residues. Per germline, CDR1 MDHEN and CDR2 SYDVKM. V was shortened by 11 bases and J by 8 bases, with 13 bases between the two germline ends. CDR3 protein: CASGTGDSPLHF. The CDR3 coding sequence is TGTGCCTCGGGGACGGGTGATTCACCCCTCCACTTT.

The V and J genes are TRBV27 and TRBJ2-5; 7 bases fit TRBD2. This CDR3 comprises 15 residues. CDR1 MNHEY and CDR2 SMNVEV come from the germline V gene (reference sequence). V gave up 3 bases and J gave up 2 bases; unmatched junction bases: 6. The CDR3 bases are TGTGCCAGCAGTTTGGGAGGGACGCGACAAGAGACCCAGTACTTC. Its protein product is CASSLGGTRQETQYF.

This rearrangement joins TRBV28 to TRBJ1-6, with D unclear. Germline values: CDR1 MDHEN, CDR2 SYDVKM. The CDR3 extends over 13 amino acids. CDR3 coding DNA: TGTGCTTGGGCGGAGGCCCGTTGGTCACCCCTCCACTTT. It yields the protein CAWAEARWSPLHF. The variable domain in full, completed from reference TRBV28 and TRBJ1-6, reads DVKVTQSSRYLVKRTGEKVFLECVQDMDHENMFWYRQDPGLGLRLIYFSYDVKMKEKGDIPEGYSVSREKKERFSLILESASTNQTSMYLCAWAEARWSPLHFGNGTRLTVT.

The V call is TRBV29-1, the J call TRBJ1-2, with unresolved D. Germline values: CDR1 SQVTM, CDR2 ANQGSEA. The ends were cut back, 5 bases at V and 1 base at J, with 8 bases in the middle. The CDR3 is made up of 12 amino acids. CDR3 amino acids: CSVPAVNYGYTF. For the CDR3, the DNA is TGCAGCGTTCCCGCGGTTAACTATGGCTACACCTTC. The full variable domain, rest sourced from reference TRBV29-1 and TRBJ1-2, is SAVISQKPSRDICQRGTSLTIQCQVDSQVTMMFWYRQQPGQSLTLIATANQGSEATYESGFVIDKFPISRPNLTFSTLTVSNMSPEDSSIYLCSVPAVNYGYTFGSGTRLTVV.

As to this clone: This specimen includes other DNA sequences encoding the same CDR3. V gene TRBV6-5 combines with J gene TRBJ1-1, with unresolved D. CDR3 length equals 14 residues. The germline V and J ends were trimmed by 6 bases and 0 bases, with 11 bases remaining between them. Germline V gene sequence: CDR1 MNHEY, CDR2 SVGAGI. The CDR3 region is CASSPGRLNTEAFF. The CDR3 region has the DNA TGTGCCAGCAGCCCAGGACGGCTGAACACTGAAGCTTTCTTT.

V usage is TRBV6-4 and J usage is TRBJ2-1; D remains unclear. The CDR3 has 12 amino acids. V lost 0 bases, J lost 7 bases, and 4 bases lay in between. Germline lookup yields CDR1 MRHNA and CDR2 SNTAGT. CDR3 sequence: CASSDSVNEQFF. The CDR3 bases are TGTGCCAGCAGTGACTCGGTGAATGAGCAGTTCTTC.

In DNA form, the CDR3 reads TGTGCCAGCAGTGAAGGTGGCAGGGGAGCCTATGGCTACACCTTC. The encoded protein is CASSEGGRGAYGYTF. V usage is TRBV2 and J usage is TRBJ1-2; D is possibly TRBD1 (6 bases). This CDR3 spans 15 amino acids. Germline values: CDR1 SNHLY, CDR2 FYNNEI. V was clipped by 1 base and J by 4 bases, with 13 bases between them.

The genes are TRBV9 and TRBJ1-5; perhaps TRBD1 as D (6 bases). CDR1 is SGDLS, CDR2 YYNGEE, per germline. The CDR3 has 15 residues. Trimming took 3 bases from V and 5 from J, leaving 15 bases between them. CDR3 nucleotide sequence: TGTGCCAGCAGCGCCCAGGACAGCCATGATCAGCCCCAGCATTTT. Its protein product is CASSAQDSHDQPQHF. The full variable domain, its missing parts supplied by reference TRBV9 and TRBJ1-5, is DSGVTQTPKHLITATGQRVTLRCSPRSGDLSVYWYQQSLDQGLQFLIQYYNGEERAKGNILERFSAQQFPDLHSELNLSSLELGDSALYFCASSAQDSHDQPQHFGDGTRLSIL.

The chain joins TRBV19 to TRBJ2-5, with TRBD2 matching 7 bases. The germline CDR1 and CDR2 sequences are LNHDA and SQIVND (reference sequence). CDR3 length: 16 amino acids. Trimming removed 1 base from V and 5 bases from J; junction bases left unmatched: 10. CDR3 protein: CASSIAAGLGRETQYF. CDR3 coding DNA: TGTGCCAGTAGTATAGCGGCAGGGCTCGGGAGGGAGACCCAGTACTTC.

The genes are TRBV25-1 and TRBJ1-6; a weak D match, TRBD1 (5 bases). Trimming removed 1 base from V and 2 bases from J, with 9 bases in between. Per germline, CDR1 MGHDK and CDR2 SYGVNS. The CDR3 is made up of 16 amino acids. The CDR3, as DNA: TGTGCCAGCAGTGAATCCACGACAGCCTATAATTCACCCCTCCACTTT. Residues: CASSESTTAYNSPLHF.

The rearrangement links TRBV6-6 to TRBJ2-7; 8 positions match TRBD1. This CDR3 comprises 13 residues. The germline V gene has CDR1 MNHNY and CDR2 SVGAGI (reference sequence). The ends lost 2 bases at V and 4 bases at J; junction bases unmatched: 1. CDR3 DNA: TGTGCCAGCAGTTACGACAGGGGTTACGAGCAGTACTTC. This gives the protein CASSYDRGYEQYF.

This chain uses TRBV5-4 with TRBJ2-7, with 7 bases lining up with TRBD2. V lost 0 bases, J lost 4 bases, and 10 bases stayed unmatched. Germline V lookup: CDR1 SGHNT, CDR2 YYREEE (reference sequence). The CDR3 spans 16 residues. CDR3 loop: CASSLAGAGIGYEQYF. The CDR3 DNA sequence: TGTGCCAGCAGCTTGGCCGGAGCGGGGATTGGGTACGAGCAGTACTTC.

The J gene is TRBJ2-1, the V gene TRBV5-4; 10 nucleotides match TRBD2. Trimming took 0 bases from V and 8 from J; bases not matched to a gene: 11. The CDR3 totals 17 residues. Germline V CDR1 and CDR2: SGHNT, YYREEE (reference sequence). The CDR3, as DNA: TGTGCCAGCAGCTTGGCCCCAGCGGGAGGGCCTGTAGATGAGCAGTTCTTC. Its translation: CASSLAPAGGPVDEQFF.

The chain carries TRBV9 and TRBJ2-3, with TRBD1 identical over 9 bases. The ends lost 4 bases at V and 6 bases at J; junction bases unmatched: 9. This CDR3 has 15 amino acids. CDR1 and CDR2 (germline): SGDLS, YYNGEE. CDR3 loop: CASSTGQGRPDTQYF. The CDR3 DNA is TGTGCCAGCAGCACCGGACAGGGGCGGCCTGATACGCAGTATTTT.

The V call is TRBV10-3, the J call TRBJ1-6, with 10 nucleotides matching TRBD1. The V segment lost 6 bases and the J segment 10 bases; nucleotides outside the gene matches: 6. Germline loops: CDR1 ENHRY, CDR2 SYGVKD. This CDR3 contains 14 residues. In nucleotides, the CDR3 is TGTGCCATCAGACCGGGACAGGGGTACTCACCCCTCCACTTT. This sequence encodes CAIRPGQGYSPLHF.

The gene calls are TRBV30 and TRBJ1-1; the D is unclear. The CDR3 covers 16 residues. Trimming took off 1 base at V and 1 base at J, with 16 bases between the two ends. CDR1 is GTSNPN, CDR2 SVGIG, per germline (reference sequence). CDR3 nucleotide sequence: TGTGCCTGGAGTGCCTTATCACAGAGACCGAACACTGAAGCTTTCTTT. Translating it yields CAWSALSQRPNTEAFF.